This TCR beta chain was recovered during a study of T cells in Graves' hyperthyroidism and ophthalmopathy. Amplification of TCR beta CDR3 regions used RNA as the template. The HTBI primer set served for first-round RT-PCR of the TCR CDR3. TCRdb independently ran MiXCR on the multiplex PCR reads; one entry per CDR3 protein. This sample carries hundreds of thousands of distinct CDR3 sequences, around 39% of them seen once, and the ten largest clones take approximately 10%. This CDR3 contains 13 residues. Per germline, CDR1 LGHNA and CDR2 YSLEER. The ends were cut back, 0 bases at V and 7 bases at J, with 7 bases in the middle.

The specimen sequenced was blood. The TCR originated in a man aged 18 to 35 with Graves' hyperthyroidism. V is TRBV4-3 and J is TRBJ1-5; D is unclear. The CDR3 spells CASSQDYGQPQHF. Here the CDR3 DNA reads TGCGCCAGCAGCCAAGACTATGGGCAGCCCCAGCATTTT.